This TCR beta chain was captured by sequencing in a study of OX40 agonist ivuxolimab in advanced cancers. Overall study: Approximately 41% of patients had received prior checkpoint inhibitor therapy. Study-wide findings and caveats: Relative to CD4+ cells, CD8+ T cells on average had more expanded clones. Within 6 weeks, CD4+ and CD8+ blood T cells expanded clonally at 0.1 to 3.0 mg/kg.

V was pared by 3 bases and J by 4 bases, with 9 bases of the junction left unmatched. From germline, CDR1 is ENHRY and CDR2 SYGVKD. The length of the CDR3 is 16 residues. Autoimmune disease history or systemic immunosuppression led to patient exclusion. Clones were read by immunoSEQ multiplex PCR, and TCRdb kept only the in-frame ones, dropping some. Among tens of thousands of clones, 80% to 90% were seen once, and the ten largest hold about 4%. Worth noting for this clone: Its specificity is unknown.

The TCR originated in an adult with an advanced solid tumor such as melanoma, head and neck, liver or kidney cancer. The material sequenced was CD4+ or CD8+ T cells sorted from blood, taken in a trial of the OX40 agonist ivuxolimab. This chain links TRBV10-3 with TRBJ1-2, with 9 positions matching TRBD1. The CDR3 protein is CAISDPGQGSTYGYTF. As DNA, the CDR3 is TGTGCCATCAGTGATCCGGGACAGGGTTCCACCTATGGCTACACCTTC.